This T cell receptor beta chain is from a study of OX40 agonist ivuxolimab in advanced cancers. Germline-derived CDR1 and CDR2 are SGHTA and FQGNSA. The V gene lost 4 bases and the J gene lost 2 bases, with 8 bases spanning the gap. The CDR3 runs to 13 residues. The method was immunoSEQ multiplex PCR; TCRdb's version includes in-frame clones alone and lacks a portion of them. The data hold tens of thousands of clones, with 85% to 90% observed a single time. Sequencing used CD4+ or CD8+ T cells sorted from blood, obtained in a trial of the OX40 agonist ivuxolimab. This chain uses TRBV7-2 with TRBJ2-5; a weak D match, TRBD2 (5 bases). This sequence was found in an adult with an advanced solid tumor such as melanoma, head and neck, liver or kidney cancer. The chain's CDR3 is CASSYRTQETQYF. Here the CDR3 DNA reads TGTGCCAGCAGCTATAGGACTCAAGAGACCCAGTACTTC.